This T cell receptor beta chain was captured by sequencing in a study of cytomegalovirus exposure and HLA in healthy donors. Overall study results and limits: The study put 150 or so TCR beta chains on its list as cytomegalovirus-associated.

Sequencing used immunoSEQ multiplex PCR; TCRdb keeps in-frame clones, though not all of them. Among approximately 160,000 clones listed, 75% to 90% were seen once. On this clone itself: Its antigen is unknown.

The V gene lost 0 bases and the J gene lost 2 bases, with 6 bases spanning the gap. The germline V gene encodes CDR1 SGHRS and CDR2 YFSETQ. This CDR3 is 14 amino acids long. This chain uses TRBV5-1 with TRBJ1-3; D is ambiguous. The receptor's source is a woman between 18 and 29 years old in good health and CMV-seronegative. Material: PBMCs. The CDR3 reads CASSLALTGNTIYF. The CDR3 coding sequence is TGCGCCAGCAGCTTGGCCCTTACTGGAAACACCATATATTTT.